This entry concerns a single TCR beta chain. Its target is not known. Sequenced by immunoSEQ multiplex PCR; TCRdb stores in-frame clones only, minus some. The profile shows some 90,000 clones, approximately 92% of them singletons. This specimen comes from a study of graft-versus-host responses after intestinal transplantation. Study-level background: Multivisceral, liver-intestinal, or isolated intestinal transplants were given to recipients. Induction using anti-thymocyte globulin, followed by tacrolimus and steroids for around 3 years, was given to all recipients.

Study observations and caveats: Within the allografts of patients who had graft-donor T cell macrochimerism, graft-versus-host to host-versus-graft clonal ratios were high. In recipient marrow, GvH clones were found, and some appeared first in ileum or blood.

Germline loops: CDR1 LNHDA, CDR2 SQIVND (reference sequence). V dropped 9 bases and J dropped 1; count of bases not matched to a gene: 24. This CDR3 is built from 20 residues. The chain couples TRBV19 to TRBJ2-7; 10 positions match TRBD2. The receptor comes from a human donor who received an intestinal transplant. Sample: unstimulated CD4+ T cells sorted from spleen or lymph node cells, taken before intestinal transplant. Written as DNA, the CDR3 is TGTGCCAGCTCAAGGGAGGGGCGGACCCGAACTAGCGGGATATCCTACGAGCAGTACTTC. It encodes CASSREGRTRTSGISYEQYF.